This T cell receptor (beta chain) comes out of a study of beta chain features in type 1 diabetes. Study-wide results and limits: Lower insertion and higher deletion counts appeared at VDJ junctions in type 1 diabetes patients. High TCR expression in some cells could lead to their over-representation in cDNA sequencing. It was possible that PCR favored shorter templates, equally so in patients and controls.

Trimming left V 2 bases short and J 8 bases short, with 10 bases between. The CDR3 is made up of 13 amino acids. From germline, CDR1 is MNHNS and CDR2 SASEGT. The entirety of the isolated RNA underwent reverse transcription, so expressed TCRB transcripts were sequenced. The method was immunoSEQ multiplex PCR; TCRdb's version includes in-frame clones alone and lacks a portion of them. Here the sample spans 130,000 to 150,000 clones, about 10% being singletons. Details on this clone: Its target is unknown.

The sequenced sample consisted of naive CD4+ T cells from blood. The receptor was isolated from a man aged 18 to 29 in good health. V and J are TRBV6-1 and TRBJ2-1; D is ambiguous. In DNA, the CDR3 is TGTGCCAGCAGTGAACCCGAGATGGATGAGCAGTTCTTC. Encoded protein: CASSEPEMDEQFF.